This entry is about one T cell receptor beta chain. These data belong to a study of OX40 agonist ivuxolimab in advanced cancers. Trimming cost V 1 base and J 10 bases; bases outside gene matches: 12. Germline V lookup: CDR1 SGHTA, CDR2 FQGNSA. The CDR3 has 16 residues. Using immunoSEQ multiplex PCR, the repertoire was profiled, and TCRdb retains in-frame clones only, with some absent. The table records 76,000 or so clones, roughly 85% of them present only once. The sequence was obtained from an adult with an advanced solid tumor such as melanoma, head and neck, liver or kidney cancer. Here the sequenced sample was CD4+ or CD8+ T cells sorted from blood, taken in a trial of the OX40 agonist ivuxolimab. J is TRBJ1-3 and V is TRBV7-2; 8 bases line up with TRBD1. CDR3: CASSLGQNRGIGTIYF. Written as DNA, the CDR3 is TGTGCCAGCAGCTTAGGGCAGAACAGGGGGATTGGAACCATATATTTT.